The 28 T cell receptor beta chains listed next were all sequenced from one sample in a study of shared clonotypes between healthy human individuals (dated by TCRdb to 2018 to 2020). The library was built by means of the immunoSEQ multiplex PCR assay. TCRdb limited this immuneACCESS table to in-frame rearrangements with V and J called. A share of clones is missing; checked studies link under half to unresolved V genes, and the rest is unexplained. In this sample the table shows about 680,000 clones, roughly 70% of which occur a single time. 1.8% of the sample lies in the top ten. The specimen was memory CD4+ T cells sorted from blood. The sample's cell subset or site label is to be understood as: CD45RA-negative fraction. The receptors were gathered from a woman between 25 and 40 years old in good health.

The chain has TRBV27 and TRBJ1-1; D call uncertain. Germline CDR1 MNHEY, CDR2 SMNVEV (reference sequence). The length of the CDR3 is 21 residues. V dropped 4 bases and J dropped 2 bases, with 32 bases sitting between them. Written as DNA, the CDR3 is TGTGCCAGCAGTTGGCGTCGTCACGGGCCAATCTCCTCCCAGCGTAACACTGAAGCTTTCTTT. Its protein is CASSWRRHGPISSQRNTEAFF.

The J gene is TRBJ2-3, the V gene TRBV30; either TRBD1 or TRBD2 may supply D (6 bases each). The length of the CDR3 is 14 residues. Trimming removed 5 bases from V and 5 bases from J, with 17 bases in between. The V gene's germline CDR1 is GTSNPN and CDR2 SVGIG (reference sequence). The CDR3 protein is CAWVVGGLGDTQYF. The CDR3 DNA is TGTGCCTGGGTGGTTGGGGGGCTGGGAGATACGCAGTATTTT.

This chain uses TRBV28 with TRBJ1-1, with D uncertain. Looked up from germline, CDR1 is MDHEN and CDR2 is SYDVKM. CDR3 length equals 12 residues. V lost 3 bases to trimming and J lost 8 bases, with 10 bases between them. As DNA, the CDR3 is TGTGCCAGCAGTTTTCAGCGACGGGAAGCTTTCTTT. Translating gives CASSFQRREAFF.

The V and J genes are TRBV5-5 and TRBJ1-1; D unresolved. V was clipped by 3 bases and J by 8 bases, with 14 bases between them. Germline assignment: CDR1 SGHKS and CDR2 YYEKEE (reference sequence). This CDR3 has 13 amino acids. The CDR3 DNA sequence: TGTGCCAGCAGCTCGCTCGCCTATCGAGAAGCTTTCTTT. This encodes CASSSLAYREAFF.

Comment on this clone: The sample carries other DNA sequences with the same CDR3. The chain has TRBV18 and TRBJ2-1; D is perhaps TRBD1 or TRBD2 (5 bases each). Germline lookup yields CDR1 KGHSH and CDR2 LQKENI. The V gene lost 1 base and the J gene lost 8 bases, with 6 bases spanning the gap. The CDR3 totals 12 residues. The CDR3 sequence is CASSPRGDEQFF. DNA for the CDR3: TGTGCCAGCTCACCACGAGGGGATGAGCAGTTCTTC.

In its sample, this clone was seen many times. V is TRBV7-9 and J is TRBJ2-5; 8 bases map to TRBD2. CDR3 length: 15 residues. V shed 4 bases, J shed 5 bases, and the junction held 9 bases outside the gene matches. Germline CDR1 is SEHNR and CDR2 is FQNEAQ (reference sequence). The CDR3 spells CASSYWKREPETQYF. CDR3 in DNA: TGTGCCAGCAGCTATTGGAAGCGGGAGCCGGAGACCCAGTACTTC.

This clone rates as medium-sized (0.01 to 0.1%). The chain recombines TRBV28 with TRBJ1-2; maybe TRBD1 (5 bases). This CDR3 spans 12 amino acids. V was cut by 7 bases and J by 0 bases, with 6 bases left in between. Germline CDR1 and CDR2: MDHEN and SYDVKM. The DNA for the CDR3 is TGTGCCAGCATAGGGGCTAACTATGGCTACACCTTC. This gives the protein CASIGANYGYTF.

The chain couples TRBV25-1 to TRBJ1-3, with TRBD1 identical over 7 bases. Germline lookup yields CDR1 MGHDK and CDR2 SYGVNS. The ends lost 3 bases at V and 4 bases at J; junction bases unmatched: 9. The CDR3 consists of 16 residues. The CDR3 sequence: CASSEKGAPPGNTIYF. CDR3 in DNA: TGTGCCAGCAGTGAGAAGGGGGCACCCCCCGGAAACACCATATATTTT.

The chain recombines TRBV5-1 with TRBJ2-2, with 10 bases fitting TRBD1. With 3 bases clipped from V and 4 bases from J, the junction kept 9 bases outside the gene matches. Germline V gives CDR1 SGHRS, CDR2 YFSETQ. This CDR3 contains 17 residues. This CDR3 reads CASSWTPGQGITGELFF. CDR3 coding DNA: TGCGCCAGCAGCTGGACCCCGGGACAGGGGATCACCGGGGAGCTGTTTTTT.

This clone occurred a few times. This chain connects TRBV2 to TRBJ2-5; 8 positions match TRBD2. The CDR3 has 16 amino acids. The V gene end was trimmed by 2 bases and the J gene end by 2 bases; junction bases not matched to a gene: 7. Germline V lookup: CDR1 SNHLY, CDR2 FYNNEI. The CDR3 DNA follows: TGTGCCAGCAGTGAATATGGTAGCGGGGATCAAGAGACCCAGTACTTC. Protein product: CASSEYGSGDQETQYF.

The V gene is TRBV5-5, the J gene TRBJ1-5; no clear D. Germline V gives CDR1 SGHKS, CDR2 YYEKEE (reference sequence). Trimming removed 4 bases at V and 6 bases at J, with 20 bases between. This CDR3 has 16 residues. Here the CDR3 DNA reads TGTGCCAGCAGCCCGGGCGGGGTCCTCTTGGGTCAGCCCCAGCATTTT. Its translation: CASSPGGVLLGQPQHF.

The rearrangement uses TRBV18 and TRBJ2-7; TRBD2 aligns across 8 bases. Looked up from germline, CDR1 is KGHSH and CDR2 is LQKENI. This CDR3 comprises 17 residues. Trimming at V came to 0 bases and at J to 4 bases, leaving 11 bases not matched to a gene. CDR3 coding DNA: TGTGCCAGCTCACCACCGGTGGGAAGCGGGAGTAGTTACGAGCAGTACTTC. Its protein is CASSPPVGSGSSYEQYF.

As to this clone: A much larger clonotype is one base distant, so this may be a read error. The chain is built from TRBV5-5 and TRBJ1-3; possibly TRBD1 for D (5 bases). Trimming stripped 0 bases from V and 1 base from J, with 5 bases between. The CDR3 spans 14 residues. Germline V gives CDR1 SGHKS, CDR2 YYEKEE (reference sequence). In DNA, the CDR3 is TGTGCCAGCAGCTTGGGGACATCTGGAAACACCATATATTTT. Protein sequence: CASSLGTSGNTIYF. The whole variable domain, remainder taken from reference TRBV5-5 and TRBJ1-3, is DAGVTQSPTHLIKTRGQQVTLRCSPISGHKSVSWYQQVLGQGPQFIFQYYEKEERGRGNFPDRFSARQFPNYSSELNVNALLLGDSALYLCASSLGTSGNTIYFGEGSWLTVV.

The chain carries TRBV10-1 and TRBJ2-1, with D unclear. The CDR3 has 13 residues. With 2 bases removed from V and 10 bases from J, the gap between germline ends came to 12 bases. Germline CDR1 reads WNHNN; CDR2 reads SYGVQD (reference sequence). DNA of the CDR3: TGCGCCAGCAGTGAGCGGCCCCAAGGGGAGCAGTTCTTC. Residues: CASSERPQGEQFF.

This clone was recorded a few times. The gene calls are TRBV7-6 and TRBJ1-3; 7 nucleotides agree with TRBD1. Germline trimming cut 3 bases from V and 4 bases from J; bases unmatched to any gene: 0. The germline V gene has CDR1 SGHVS and CDR2 FNYEAQ. The length of the CDR3 is 13 residues. DNA of the CDR3: TGTGCCAGCAGCTTGGGACAGGGAAACACCATATATTTT. This sequence encodes CASSLGQGNTIYF.

V usage is TRBV10-3 and J usage is TRBJ1-3; D gene uncertain. V was pared by 3 bases and J by 0 bases, with 3 bases between. This CDR3 spans 13 amino acids. Germline V gene lookup returns CDR1 ENHRY and CDR2 SYGVKD. This chain's CDR3 is CAISEPSGNTIYF. As DNA, the CDR3 is TGTGCCATCAGTGAACCCTCTGGAAACACCATATATTTT.

This clone occurred a few times. The V call is TRBV6-6, the J call TRBJ2-1; D could derive from TRBD1 or TRBD2 (5 bases each). From germline, CDR1 is MNHNY and CDR2 SVGAGI (reference sequence). V was clipped by 5 bases and J by 2 bases, with 13 bases between them. The CDR3 spans 15 residues. CDR3 loop: CASSRAGTTYNEQFF. In DNA, the CDR3 is TGTGCCAGCAGTCGAGCCGGGACGACCTACAATGAGCAGTTCTTC.

DNA of the CDR3: TGTGCCAGCAGTACTGACACCGGGGAGCTGTTTTTT. As protein: CASSTDTGELFF. The chain recombines TRBV2 with TRBJ2-2; D is unresolved. Germline V gene data show CDR1 as SNHLY and CDR2 as FYNNEI. CDR3 length: 12 amino acids. Trimming removed 5 bases from V and 3 bases from J, with 4 bases in between.

For the CDR3, the DNA is TGTGCCAGGATGGACGCCCGAAGGGGGAACACTGAAGCTTTCTTT. Its translation: CARMDARRGNTEAFF. The chain employs TRBV2 and TRBJ1-1, with D perhaps TRBD1 (5 bases). V shed 9 bases and J shed 1 base, with 18 bases lying between them. This CDR3 is built from 15 residues. Per germline, CDR1 SNHLY and CDR2 FYNNEI.

The rearrangement links TRBV11-2 to TRBJ2-5; 10 positions agree with TRBD2. CDR3 length: 14 residues. With 6 bases clipped from V and 4 bases from J, the junction kept 5 bases outside the gene matches. Germline CDR1 is SGHAT and CDR2 is FQNNGV. The CDR3 loop is CASSQSGRGETQYF. DNA of the CDR3: TGTGCCAGCAGTCAGAGCGGGAGGGGAGAGACCCAGTACTTC.

The chain is built from TRBV29-1 and TRBJ1-4, with 8 bases matching TRBD1. This CDR3 comprises 13 residues. Germline lookup yields CDR1 SQVTM and CDR2 ANQGSEA. The J segment lost 5 bases and the V segment lost 7 bases, leaving 6 bases of the junction unmatched. The CDR3 loop is CSARDRPNEKLFF. CDR3 nucleotides: TGCAGCGCTCGGGACAGGCCGAATGAAAAACTGTTTTTT.

This clone has a single count. The V and J genes are TRBV25-1 and TRBJ2-5, with D possibly matching TRBD2 (6 bases). The DNA end lines up better with TRBJ2-7; the J call may be wrong. The length of the CDR3 is 12 residues. In germline, CDR1 is MGHDK, CDR2 SYGVNS. CDR3 DNA sequence: TGTGCCAGCGGGACTGGAACCTACGAGCAGTACTTC. It encodes CASGTGTYEQYF.

The chain joins TRBV5-6 to TRBJ1-2; D not certain. In germline, CDR1 is SGHDT, CDR2 YYEEEE. The CDR3 has 17 residues. Trimming removed 4 bases from V and 5 bases from J, with 24 bases in between. The CDR3 DNA is TGTGCCAGCAGCGGGGAAGGACTTGGACCTTCGGGGTATGGCTACACCTTC. Protein product: CASSGEGLGPSGYGYTF.

The chain uses TRBV6-4 and TRBJ2-7; 9 positions agree with TRBD2. CDR1 and CDR2 from the germline V gene are MRHNA and SNTAGT. The CDR3 runs 14 residues. The ends lost 6 bases at V and 5 bases at J; junction bases unmatched: 8. The CDR3 nucleotides read TGTGCCAGCAGCCTTAGCGGGAGATTCCACGAGCAGTACTTC. Translation: CASSLSGRFHEQYF.

V and J are TRBV7-9 and TRBJ1-2; D gene ambiguous. V lost 7 bases and J lost 4, with 19 bases in between. CDR3 length equals 15 residues. Germline CDR1 reads SEHNR; CDR2 reads FQNEAQ (reference sequence). The CDR3 spells CASIYHGQAPYGYTF. DNA for the CDR3: TGTGCCAGCATCTATCATGGGCAGGCGCCCTATGGCTACACCTTC. The full variable domain, with the rest looked up from reference TRBV7-9 and TRBJ1-2, is DTGVSQNPRHKITKRGQNVTFRCDPISEHNRLYWYRQTLGQGPEFLTYFQNEAQLEKSRLLSDRFSAERPKGSFSTLEIQRTEQGDSAMYLCASIYHGQAPYGYTFGSGTRLTVV.

The chain is built from TRBV15 and TRBJ1-5; D gene uncertain. Trimming cost V 1 base and J 4 bases, with 8 bases left between them. The CDR3 sequence is 14 residues long. Germline CDR1 and CDR2: LNHNV and YYDKDF (reference sequence). The CDR3 DNA follows: TGTGCCACCAGCAGAGGACAATTTAATCAGCCCCAGCATTTT. Protein: CATSRGQFNQPQHF.

This chain's CDR3 is CASSSYPGYTGELFF. The CDR3 DNA reads as TGTGCCAGCAGCTCGTACCCGGGCTACACCGGGGAGCTGTTTTTT. V is TRBV7-9 and J is TRBJ2-2; D call uncertain. Looked up from germline, CDR1 is SEHNR and CDR2 is FQNEAQ (reference sequence). V was trimmed by 4 bases and J by 3 bases, leaving 12 bases between them. This CDR3 has 15 amino acids.

This chain joins TRBV5-1 and TRBJ2-2, with TRBD1 matching 8 bases. V lost 4 bases, J lost 6 bases, and 2 bases stayed unmatched. This CDR3 contains 13 residues. CDR1 SGHRS and CDR2 YFSETQ come from the germline V gene. The DNA for the CDR3 is TGCGCCAGCAGCACACAGGGGGCCGGGGAGCTGTTTTTT. Encoded protein: CASSTQGAGELFF. The variable domain in full, completed from reference TRBV5-1 and TRBJ2-2, reads KAGVTQTPRYLIKTRGQQVTLSCSPISGHRSVSWYQQTPGQGLQFLFEYFSETQRNKGNFPGRFSGRQFSNSRSEMNVSTLELGDSALYLCASSTQGAGELFFGEGSRLTVL.